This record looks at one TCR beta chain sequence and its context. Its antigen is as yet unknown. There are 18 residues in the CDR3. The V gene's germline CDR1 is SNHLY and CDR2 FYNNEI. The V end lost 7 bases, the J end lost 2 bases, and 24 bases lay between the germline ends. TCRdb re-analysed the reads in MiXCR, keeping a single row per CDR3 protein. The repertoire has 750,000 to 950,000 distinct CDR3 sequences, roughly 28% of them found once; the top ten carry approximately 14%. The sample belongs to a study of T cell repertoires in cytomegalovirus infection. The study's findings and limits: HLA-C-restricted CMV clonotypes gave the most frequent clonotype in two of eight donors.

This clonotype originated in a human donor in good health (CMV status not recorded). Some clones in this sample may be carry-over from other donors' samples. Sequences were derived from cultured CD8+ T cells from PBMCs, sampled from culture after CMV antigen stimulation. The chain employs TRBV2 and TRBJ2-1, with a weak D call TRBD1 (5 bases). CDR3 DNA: TGTGCCAGCAAAGGTGTCCGATTGTCAGGGAATACCTACAATGAGCAGTTCTTC. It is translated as CASKGVRLSGNTYNEQFF.